Listed below are T cell receptor beta chains from one sample, sequenced in a study of blood T cell repertoires in COVID-19. The repertoire was sequenced with immunoSEQ multiplex PCR; TCRdb's copy has only in-frame clones and lacks some. The table lists 200,000 to 250,000 clones, roughly 79% of them singletons. Sequencing was carried out using peripheral blood. These receptors were obtained from a woman of 80 years or more with COVID-19, enrolled during active disease. The CDR3 runs from the conserved cysteine through the conserved F or W. The D gene is left open where the match is weak. For some rows the clone size is stated as once, few or many, or as a class when expanded; others skip it.

J gene: TRBJ1-1
V gene: TRBV6-6
clone size: -
D gene: TRBD1
CDR3 protein: CASTFQDREKAFF
CDR3 DNA: TGTGCCAGCACCTTCCAGGACAGGGAAAAAGCTTTCTTT

J gene: TRBJ1-6
V gene: TRBV10-3
clone size: -
D gene: -
CDR3 protein: CAISPLSNSPLHF
CDR3 DNA: TGTGCCATCAGTCCCCTTAGCAATTCACCCCTCCACTTT

J gene: TRBJ1-4
V gene: TRBV5-1
clone size: -
D gene: -
CDR3 protein: CASSSTPGESKKLFF
CDR3 DNA: TGCGCCAGCAGCTCGACCCCAGGGGAGAGTAAGAAACTGTTTTTT

J gene: TRBJ2-7
V gene: TRBV6-5
clone size: many
D gene: -
CDR3 protein: CASSYSPYGPYEQYF
CDR3 DNA: TGTGCCAGCAGTTACTCCCCCTATGGGCCCTACGAGCAGTACTTC

J gene: TRBJ1-1
V gene: TRBV10-1
clone size: -
D gene: -
CDR3 protein: CASSEFRGSTEAFF
CDR3 DNA: TGCGCCAGCAGTGAGTTCAGGGGAAGCACTGAAGCTTTCTTT

J gene: TRBJ1-5
V gene: TRBV28
clone size: -
D gene: TRBD1
CDR3 protein: CASSLGTGYNQPQHF
CDR3 DNA: TGTGCCAGCAGTCTAGGGACAGGTTACAATCAGCCCCAGCATTTT

J gene: TRBJ2-3
V gene: TRBV7-2
clone size: -
D gene: TRBD1
CDR3 protein: CASSPQDRGQTDTQYF
CDR3 DNA: TGTGCCAGCAGCCCCCAGGACAGGGGGCAAACAGATACGCAGTATTTT

J gene: TRBJ2-7
V gene: TRBV7-3
clone size: -
D gene: -
CDR3 protein: CASSALPRETGTTYEQYF
CDR3 DNA: TGTGCCAGCAGCGCCCTACCCCGGGAGACAGGGACGACCTACGAGCAGTACTTC

J gene: TRBJ1-6
V gene: TRBV6-5
clone size: once
D gene: -
CDR3 protein: CASSFTGDHSPLHF
CDR3 DNA: TGTGCCAGCAGTTTTACGGGGGATCATTCACCCCTCCACTTT

J gene: TRBJ1-2
V gene: TRBV30
clone size: -
D gene: -
CDR3 protein: CAWRGQVKSNYGYTF
CDR3 DNA: TGTGCCTGGAGGGGTCAGGTCAAGTCTAACTATGGCTACACCTTC

J gene: TRBJ1-1
V gene: TRBV29-1
clone size: -
D gene: -
CDR3 protein: CSVAQAAEAFF
CDR3 DNA: TGCAGCGTTGCTCAAGCGGCTGAAGCTTTCTTT

J gene: TRBJ1-1
V gene: TRBV28
clone size: -
D gene: -
CDR3 protein: CASNSLDPAEKTEAFF
CDR3 DNA: TGTGCCAGCAACTCTCTAGACCCCGCCGAAAAAACTGAAGCTTTCTTT

J gene: TRBJ1-1
V gene: TRBV9
clone size: -
D gene: -
CDR3 protein: CASSVGRGGTEAFF
CDR3 DNA: TGTGCCAGCAGCGTAGGACGGGGGGGCACTGAAGCTTTCTTT

J gene: TRBJ1-4
V gene: TRBV4-1
clone size: -
D gene: -
CDR3 protein: CASSPYRDGQKLFF
CDR3 DNA: TGCGCCAGCAGCCCCTACAGGGACGGACAAAAACTGTTTTTT

J gene: TRBJ1-6
V gene: TRBV5-1
clone size: -
D gene: -
CDR3 protein: CASSLQASGSPLHF
CDR3 DNA: TGCGCCAGCAGCTTACAGGCCTCCGGTTCACCCCTCCACTTT

J gene: TRBJ1-5
V gene: TRBV28
clone size: -
D gene: -
CDR3 protein: CASSLPGTRDQPQHF
CDR3 DNA: TGTGCCAGCAGTCTTCCCGGGACAAGGGATCAGCCCCAGCATTTT

J gene: TRBJ2-1
V gene: TRBV3-1/TRBV3-2
clone size: -
D gene: -
CDR3 protein: CASSQGSGPYNEQFF
CDR3 DNA: TGTGCCAGCAGCCAAGGAAGCGGGCCGTACAATGAGCAGTTCTTC

J gene: TRBJ2-5
V gene: TRBV5-1
clone size: once
D gene: TRBD2
CDR3 protein: CASSRGTSGTLQETQYF
CDR3 DNA: TGCGCCAGCAGTCGCGGGACTAGCGGTACCTTACAAGAGACCCAGTACTTC

J gene: TRBJ2-7
V gene: TRBV15
clone size: -
D gene: TRBD2
CDR3 protein: CATSRGGAGGIYEQYF
CDR3 DNA: TGTGCCACCAGCAGAGGGGGAGCGGGAGGGATCTACGAGCAGTACTTC

J gene: TRBJ2-3
V gene: TRBV2
clone size: -
D gene: -
CDR3 protein: CASSAVRETTDTQYF
CDR3 DNA: TGTGCCAGCAGTGCGGTTCGGGAGACCACAGATACGCAGTATTTT

J gene: TRBJ2-3
V gene: TRBV7-3
clone size: -
D gene: TRBD2
CDR3 protein: CASSFLGGSGRDTQYF
CDR3 DNA: TGTGCCAGCAGCTTCCTAGGGGGTAGCGGGAGAGATACGCAGTATTTT

J gene: TRBJ2-3
V gene: TRBV5-4
clone size: once
D gene: -
CDR3 protein: CASREGPRTTTDTQYF
CDR3 DNA: TGTGCCAGCAGAGAGGGCCCGCGGACCACCACAGATACGCAGTATTTT

J gene: TRBJ2-5
V gene: TRBV7-2
clone size: -
D gene: TRBD2
CDR3 protein: CASSPGLALETQYF
CDR3 DNA: TGTGCCAGCAGCCCGGGACTAGCTCTAGAGACCCAGTACTTC

J gene: TRBJ2-7
V gene: TRBV28
clone size: -
D gene: TRBD2
CDR3 protein: CASSSSAGGFYEQYF
CDR3 DNA: TGTGCCAGCAGTTCCTCAGCGGGAGGGTTCTACGAGCAGTACTTC

J gene: TRBJ1-1
V gene: TRBV2
clone size: -
D gene: -
CDR3 protein: CATCNRAYTEAFF
CDR3 DNA: TGTGCCACATGTAACAGGGCATACACTGAAGCTTTCTTT

J gene: TRBJ2-3
V gene: TRBV7-9
clone size: -
D gene: -
CDR3 protein: CASSLSVPHTDTQYF
CDR3 DNA: TGTGCCAGCAGTCTTAGCGTTCCCCACACAGATACGCAGTATTTT

J gene: TRBJ2-4
V gene: TRBV6-5
clone size: once
D gene: TRBD1
CDR3 protein: CASGWDRVYF
CDR3 DNA: TGTGCCAGCGGGTGGGACAGGGTATACTTC

J gene: TRBJ2-7
V gene: TRBV5-4
clone size: -
D gene: TRBD1
CDR3 protein: CASSPGGQGAVNEQYF
CDR3 DNA: TGTGCCAGCAGCCCGGGGGGACAGGGGGCAGTAAACGAGCAGTACTTC

J gene: TRBJ1-1
V gene: TRBV30
clone size: -
D gene: -
CDR3 protein: CAWSAGHQIKGTEAFF
CDR3 DNA: TGTGCCTGGAGTGCGGGACACCAAATAAAGGGCACTGAAGCTTTCTTT

J gene: TRBJ2-7
V gene: TRBV10-3
clone size: -
D gene: -
CDR3 protein: CAISETGTINEQYF
CDR3 DNA: TGTGCCATCAGTGAGACAGGGACTATCAACGAGCAGTACTTC

J gene: TRBJ2-3
V gene: TRBV5-4
clone size: -
D gene: -
CDR3 protein: CASSLQQRPDTQYF
CDR3 DNA: TGTGCCAGCAGCTTGCAACAGCGGCCAGATACGCAGTATTTT

J gene: TRBJ2-5
V gene: TRBV5-1
clone size: -
D gene: -
CDR3 protein: CASSFLETQYF
CDR3 DNA: TGCGCCAGCAGCTTCTTGGAGACCCAGTACTTC

J gene: TRBJ2-1
V gene: TRBV5-1
clone size: -
D gene: TRBD2
CDR3 protein: CASSWGLAGGTSNEQFF
CDR3 DNA: TGCGCCAGCAGCTGGGGACTAGCGGGGGGTACTTCGAATGAGCAGTTCTTC

J gene: TRBJ1-1
V gene: TRBV5-4
clone size: -
D gene: -
CDR3 protein: CASSPQGSNTEAFF
CDR3 DNA: TGTGCCAGCAGCCCTCAGGGGTCTAACACTGAAGCTTTCTTT

J gene: TRBJ2-1
V gene: TRBV4-1
clone size: -
D gene: -
CDR3 protein: CASSQPNYNEQFF
CDR3 DNA: TGCGCCAGCAGCCAACCAAATTACAATGAGCAGTTCTTC

J gene: TRBJ1-2
V gene: TRBV2
clone size: -
D gene: -
CDR3 protein: CASRPNSPGYTF
CDR3 DNA: TGTGCCAGCAGACCAAATAGTCCTGGCTACACCTTC

J gene: TRBJ2-1
V gene: TRBV7-2
clone size: few
D gene: -
CDR3 protein: CASSLEVYSKSIF
CDR3 DNA: TGTGCCAGCAGCTTAGAAGTATACAGCAAGAGTATCTTC

J gene: TRBJ2-2
V gene: TRBV9
clone size: -
D gene: -
CDR3 protein: CASSVADTGELFF
CDR3 DNA: TGTGCCAGCAGCGTAGCAGACACCGGGGAGCTGTTTTTT

J gene: TRBJ2-3
V gene: TRBV27
clone size: -
D gene: TRBD2
CDR3 protein: CASSFGAAGRDTQYF
CDR3 DNA: TGTGCCAGCAGTTTTGGGGCAGCGGGAAGAGATACGCAGTATTTT

J gene: TRBJ2-3
V gene: TRBV18
clone size: -
D gene: TRBD2
CDR3 protein: CASSPRGGATDTQYF
CDR3 DNA: TGTGCCAGCTCACCGCGCGGGGGGGCCACAGATACGCAGTATTTT

J gene: TRBJ2-2
V gene: TRBV15
clone size: -
D gene: TRBD2
CDR3 protein: CATTPGGSTGELFF
CDR3 DNA: TGTGCCACCACCCCGGGGGGGTCAACCGGGGAGCTGTTTTTT

J gene: TRBJ1-2
V gene: TRBV7-9
clone size: once
D gene: -
CDR3 protein: CASSVDGGYTF
CDR3 DNA: TGTGCCAGCAGCGTTGACGGGGGCTACACCTTC

J gene: TRBJ1-2
V gene: TRBV19
clone size: few
D gene: -
CDR3 protein: CASSVSQTGNYGYTF
CDR3 DNA: TGTGCCAGTAGTGTCTCCCAGACAGGCAACTATGGCTACACCTTC

J gene: TRBJ2-7
V gene: TRBV6-6
clone size: -
D gene: TRBD1
CDR3 protein: CASSYSRGSYEQYF
CDR3 DNA: TGTGCCAGCAGTTACAGCAGGGGGTCCTACGAGCAGTACTTC

J gene: TRBJ2-3
V gene: TRBV7-3
clone size: few
D gene: TRBD2
CDR3 protein: CASSAKLAGGADTQYF
CDR3 DNA: TGTGCCAGCAGCGCCAAACTAGCGGGAGGTGCAGATACGCAGTATTTT

J gene: TRBJ2-1
V gene: TRBV9
clone size: -
D gene: TRBD2
CDR3 protein: CASSVGGSGNNEQFF
CDR3 DNA: TGTGCCAGCAGCGTAGGGGGTAGCGGGAACAATGAGCAGTTCTTC

J gene: TRBJ1-4
V gene: TRBV30
clone size: -
D gene: -
CDR3 protein: CAWSAKQYLLFF
CDR3 DNA: TGTGCCTGGAGTGCAAAACAGTACTTACTGTTTTTT

J gene: TRBJ2-7
V gene: TRBV6-5
clone size: -
D gene: -
CDR3 protein: CASSKTHSYEQYF
CDR3 DNA: TGTGCCAGCAGTAAAACGCACAGCTACGAGCAGTACTTC

J gene: TRBJ2-1
V gene: TRBV7-2
clone size: -
D gene: TRBD2
CDR3 protein: CASSPRLAGGGGNEQFF
CDR3 DNA: TGTGCCAGCAGCCCGAGACTAGCGGGAGGAGGGGGCAATGAGCAGTTCTTC

J gene: TRBJ1-4
V gene: TRBV5-1
clone size: -
D gene: TRBD1
CDR3 protein: CASSSISGTGREKLFF
CDR3 DNA: TGCGCCAGCAGCTCGATATCCGGGACAGGGCGCGAAAAACTGTTTTTT

J gene: TRBJ2-7
V gene: TRBV5-1
clone size: -
D gene: TRBD2
CDR3 protein: CASSSVGASGSLEQYF
CDR3 DNA: TGCGCCAGCAGCTCGGTTGGGGCTAGCGGGAGCCTCGAGCAGTACTTC

J gene: TRBJ1-4
V gene: TRBV19
clone size: -
D gene: -
CDR3 protein: CASSTGGTGPKGTNEKLFF
CDR3 DNA: TGTGCCAGTAGTACGGGCGGAACAGGTCCCAAAGGCACTAATGAAAAACTGTTTTTT

J gene: TRBJ1-2
V gene: TRBV18
clone size: once
D gene: -
CDR3 protein: CATSEGESYGYTF
CDR3 DNA: TGTGCCACCTCCGAGGGGGAGAGCTATGGCTACACCTTC